The T cell receptor (beta chain) described here comes from a study of T cell responses to AZD1222 COVID-19 vaccine. Assay: immunoSEQ multiplex PCR; the TCRdb copy retains only in-frame clones and omits some. This table has almost 55,000 clones, about 86% appearing once. Comments on this clone: What it binds is unknown.

Germline CDR1 is SEHNR and CDR2 is FQNEAQ (reference sequence). With 3 bases removed from V and 2 bases from J, the gap between germline ends came to 7 bases. The CDR3 is 13 amino acids. Study-wide points: In a largely white British group with more females than males, clonal diversity was possibly underestimated. Spike-spanning, vaccine-associated CD4 TCRs were dominant at 160-218 and 743-854. Within unmutated variant regions lay the reported targets of nearly half of spike-specific TCRs.

The sequence was collected from an adult in good health. This chain joins TRBV7-9 and TRBJ1-2, with D possibly TRBD1 on 6 matching bases. Material: peripheral blood, obtained on day 0 of AZD1222 vaccination. For the CDR3, the DNA is TGTGCCAGCAGCTTGGGGGCGAACTATGGCTACACCTTC. It encodes CASSLGANYGYTF.